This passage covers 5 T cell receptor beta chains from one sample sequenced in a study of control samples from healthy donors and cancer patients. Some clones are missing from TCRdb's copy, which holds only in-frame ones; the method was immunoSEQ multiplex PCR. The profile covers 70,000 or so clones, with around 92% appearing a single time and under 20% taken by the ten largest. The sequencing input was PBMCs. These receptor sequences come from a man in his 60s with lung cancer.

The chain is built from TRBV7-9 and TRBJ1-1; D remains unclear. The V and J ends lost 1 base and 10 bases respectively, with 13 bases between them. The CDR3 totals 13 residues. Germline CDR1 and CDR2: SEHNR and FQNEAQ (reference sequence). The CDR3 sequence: CASSLGAETGAFF. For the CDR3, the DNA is TGTGCCAGCAGCTTAGGGGCAGAAACGGGAGCTTTCTTT.

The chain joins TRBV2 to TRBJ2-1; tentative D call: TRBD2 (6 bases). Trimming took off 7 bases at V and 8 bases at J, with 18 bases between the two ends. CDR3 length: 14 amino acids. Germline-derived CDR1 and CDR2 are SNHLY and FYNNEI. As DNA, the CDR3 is TGTGCCAGCAAGGCGGGGTGGAAGGGTGATGAGCAGTTCTTC. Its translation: CASKAGWKGDEQFF.

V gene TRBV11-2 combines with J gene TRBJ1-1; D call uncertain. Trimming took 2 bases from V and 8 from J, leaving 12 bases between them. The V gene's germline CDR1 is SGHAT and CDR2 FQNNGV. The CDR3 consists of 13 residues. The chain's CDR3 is CASSLTRPAEAFF. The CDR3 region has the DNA TGTGCCAGCAGCTTAACTCGGCCAGCGGAAGCTTTCTTT.

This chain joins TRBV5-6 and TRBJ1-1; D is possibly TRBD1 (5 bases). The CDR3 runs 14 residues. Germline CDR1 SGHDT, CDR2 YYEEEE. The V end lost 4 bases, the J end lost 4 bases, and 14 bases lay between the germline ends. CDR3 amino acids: CASSVGGEGTEAFF. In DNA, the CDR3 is TGTGCCAGCAGCGTCGGGGGGGAAGGCACTGAAGCTTTCTTT. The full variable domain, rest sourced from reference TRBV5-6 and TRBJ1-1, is DAGVTQSPTHLIKTRGQQVTLRCSPKSGHDTVSWYQQALGQGPQFIFQYYEEEERQRGNFPDRFSGHQFPNYSSELNVNALLLGDSALYLCASSVGGEGTEAFFGQGTRLTVV.

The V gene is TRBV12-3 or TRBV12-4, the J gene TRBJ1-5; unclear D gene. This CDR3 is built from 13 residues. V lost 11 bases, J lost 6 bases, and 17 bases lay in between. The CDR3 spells CASAEAWGQPQHF. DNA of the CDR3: TGTGCCTCAGCGGAGGCATGGGGTCAGCCCCAGCATTTT.